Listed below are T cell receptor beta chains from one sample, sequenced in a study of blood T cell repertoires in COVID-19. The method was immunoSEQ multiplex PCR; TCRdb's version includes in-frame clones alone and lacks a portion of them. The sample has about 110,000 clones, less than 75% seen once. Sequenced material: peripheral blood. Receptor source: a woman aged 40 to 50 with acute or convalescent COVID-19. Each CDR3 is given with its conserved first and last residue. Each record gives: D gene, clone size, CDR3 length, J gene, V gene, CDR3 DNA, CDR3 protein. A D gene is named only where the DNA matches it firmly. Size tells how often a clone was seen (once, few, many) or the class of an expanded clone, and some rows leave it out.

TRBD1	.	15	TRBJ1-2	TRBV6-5	TGTGCCAGCACCCCGGGACAGGGAGTAACCTATGGCTACACCTTC	CASTPGQGVTYGYTF
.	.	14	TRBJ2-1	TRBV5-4	TGTGCCAGCAGCCCCCTTGAGGGAGTAAATGAGCAGTTCTTC	CASSPLEGVNEQFF
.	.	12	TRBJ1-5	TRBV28	TGTGCCAGCAATTTACCCCGTCAGCCCCAGCATTTT	CASNLPRQPQHF
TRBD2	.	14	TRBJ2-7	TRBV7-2	TGTGCCAGCAGCCCCCTTGCGGGAGCCTACGAGCAGTACTTC	CASSPLAGAYEQYF
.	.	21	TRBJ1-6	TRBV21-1	TGTGCCAGCAGCAAAAGGGGGCGGGGTACTAACCCGAGCTCCTATAATTCACCCCTCCACTTT	CASSKRGRGTNPSSYNSPLHF
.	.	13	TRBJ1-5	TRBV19	TGTGCCAGCACAACAGAATCCAATCAGCCCCAGCATTTT	CASTTESNQPQHF
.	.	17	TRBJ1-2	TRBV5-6	TGTGCCAGCAGCCTGTATCAGGGTGCAGCACATAACTATGGCTACACCTTC	CASSLYQGAAHNYGYTF
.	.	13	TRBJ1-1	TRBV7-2	TGTGCCAGCAGCTTAGGTCAGGGGACTGAAGCTTTCTTT	CASSLGQGTEAFF
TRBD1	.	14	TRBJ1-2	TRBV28	TGTGCCAGCAGTGCCCCCGACAGGGAGAATGGCTACACCTTC	CASSAPDRENGYTF
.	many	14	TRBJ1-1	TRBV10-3	TGTGCCATCAGTGAGTCTAGGGATAGCGCTGAAGCTTTCTTT	CAISESRDSAEAFF
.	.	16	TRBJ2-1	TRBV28	TGTGCCAGCAGCCCATCCCCCTCAACTAGTTGGTATGAGCAGTTCTTC	CASSPSPSTSWYEQFF
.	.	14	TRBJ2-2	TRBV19	TGTGCCAGTAGTGAGACAGGGAACACCGGGGAGCTGTTTTTT	CASSETGNTGELFF
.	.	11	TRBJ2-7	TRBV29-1	TGCAGCGTTGGTGGCAGTTACGAGCAGTACTTC	CSVGGSYEQYF
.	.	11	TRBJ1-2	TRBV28	TGTGCCAGCAGTGGTAGCTATGGCTACACCTTC	CASSGSYGYTF
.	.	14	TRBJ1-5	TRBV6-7	TGTGCCAGCAGTTATCCGGGGAGGTATCGCCCCCAGCATTTT	CASSYPGRYRPQHF
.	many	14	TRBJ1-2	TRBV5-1	TGCGCCAGCAGCTCGACAGACCCTAACTATGGCTACACCTTC	CASSSTDPNYGYTF
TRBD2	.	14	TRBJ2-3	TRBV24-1	TGTGCCACCAGTCGGCGGGGGTCAACAGATACGCAGTATTTT	CATSRRGSTDTQYF
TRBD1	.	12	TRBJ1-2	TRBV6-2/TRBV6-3	TGTGCCAGCAGTCGACAGGGGTACGGCTACACCTTC	CASSRQGYGYTF
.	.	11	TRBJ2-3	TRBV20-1	TGCAGCCCAACGGGGGGCGATACGCAGTATTTT	CSPTGGDTQYF
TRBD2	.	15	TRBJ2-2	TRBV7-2	TGTGCCAGCACCAGACTAGCGGGTAGACCCGGGGAGCTGTTTTTT	CASTRLAGRPGELFF
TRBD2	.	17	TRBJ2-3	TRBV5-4	TGTGCCAGCAGCCCATGGACTAGCGGTGACTTAAGAGATACGCAGTATTTT	CASSPWTSGDLRDTQYF
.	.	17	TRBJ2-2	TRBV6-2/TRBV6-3	TGTGCCAGCAGTTTTTCTCAGGGTAGGGGTGACACCGGGGAGCTGTTTTTT	CASSFSQGRGDTGELFF
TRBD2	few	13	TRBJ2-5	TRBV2	TGTGCCATCGCTGCGACTAGCCGGGAGACCCAGTACTTC	CAIAATSRETQYF
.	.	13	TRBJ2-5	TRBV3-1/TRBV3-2	TGTGCCAGCAGCCCCGGGACAACGGAGACCCAGTACTTC	CASSPGTTETQYF
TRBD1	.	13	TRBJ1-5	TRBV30	TGTGCCTGGAGTGCGACAGGGGACGGGCCCCAGCATTTT	CAWSATGDGPQHF
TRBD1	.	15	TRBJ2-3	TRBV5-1	TGCGCCAGCAGCGCCGGGGACAGGGATGAAGATACGCAGTATTTT	CASSAGDRDEDTQYF
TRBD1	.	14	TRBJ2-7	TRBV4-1	TGCGCCAGCAGCCCGCAGGGGGTGTCCTACGAGCAGTACTTC	CASSPQGVSYEQYF
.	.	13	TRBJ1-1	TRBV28	TGTGCCAGCACCGGGGGGGTAGCCGTAGAAGCTTTCTTT	CASTGGVAVEAFF
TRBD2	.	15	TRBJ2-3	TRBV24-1	TGTGCCACCAGTGATTCCGGACTAGTCGCAGATACGCAGTATTTT	CATSDSGLVADTQYF
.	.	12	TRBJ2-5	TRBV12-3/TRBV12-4	TGTGCCAGCAGTTTAGGTATGGAGACCCAGTACTTC	CASSLGMETQYF
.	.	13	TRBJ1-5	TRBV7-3	TGTGCCAGCAGCTTAACGGCTAATCAGCCCCAGCATTTT	CASSLTANQPQHF
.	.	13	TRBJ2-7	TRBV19	TGTGCCAGTAGTGTAGGCAGAACCCACGAGCAGTACTTC	CASSVGRTHEQYF
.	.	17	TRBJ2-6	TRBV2	TGTGCCAGCAGTCAAGGAGTTCGAGGAGGTGGGGCCAACGTCCTGACTTTC	CASSQGVRGGGANVLTF
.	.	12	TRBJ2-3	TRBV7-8	TGTGCCATTCAGCGCGTGGTAGATACGCAGTATTTT	CAIQRVVDTQYF
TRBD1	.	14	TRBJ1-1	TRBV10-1	TGCGCCAGCAGCCTACACAGGGGGAGCACTGAAGCTTTCTTT	CASSLHRGSTEAFF
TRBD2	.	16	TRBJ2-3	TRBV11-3	TGTGCCAGCAGCCCACTAGCGGGGGGTAGCACAGATACGCAGTATTTT	CASSPLAGGSTDTQYF
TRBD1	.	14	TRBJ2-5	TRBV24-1	TGTGCCACCAGTGATGGGACAGGGGCAGAGACCCAGTACTTC	CATSDGTGAETQYF
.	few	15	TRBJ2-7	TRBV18	TGTGCCAGCTCACCACAGAGTGGGAGGACCTACGAGCAGTACTTC	CASSPQSGRTYEQYF
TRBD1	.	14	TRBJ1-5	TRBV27	TGTGCCAGCACCCAAGGACAGGGCAGTCAGCCCCAGCATTTT	CASTQGQGSQPQHF
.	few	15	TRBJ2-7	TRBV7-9	TGTGCCAGCAGCCTCATCGGACTGAGCTCCTACGAGCAGTACTTC	CASSLIGLSSYEQYF
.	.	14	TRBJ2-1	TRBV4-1	TGCGCCAGCAGCCACGGGAGCTCCTACAATGAGCAGTTCTTC	CASSHGSSYNEQFF
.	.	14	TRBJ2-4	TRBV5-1	TGCGCCAGCAGCTTAGGGGGGGCCGTGAACATTCAGTACTTC	CASSLGGAVNIQYF
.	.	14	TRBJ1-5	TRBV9	TGTGCCAGCAGCGTTAGTCAGGAGGGAGGGGTCCAGCATTTT	CASSVSQEGGVQHF
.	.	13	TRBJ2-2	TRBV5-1	TGCGCCACCAACCCGGGTGGCACCGGGGAGCTGTTTTTT	CATNPGGTGELFF
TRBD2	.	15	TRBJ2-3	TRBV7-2	TGTGCCAGCAGCTTAGGAGCGGGGGCGGGGGATACGCAGTATTTT	CASSLGAGAGDTQYF
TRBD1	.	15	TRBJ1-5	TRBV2	TGTGCCAGCAGGAACCAGGGGGGCTTGGGACAGCCCCAGCATTTT	CASRNQGGLGQPQHF
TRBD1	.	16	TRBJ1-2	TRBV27	TGTGCCAGCAGTCCCTGGGACAGCCGAGGAAACTATGGCTACACCTTC	CASSPWDSRGNYGYTF
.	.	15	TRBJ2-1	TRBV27	TGTGCCAGCAGTTGGGGCGGGGGCCTCGGGAATGAGCAGTTCTTC	CASSWGGGLGNEQFF
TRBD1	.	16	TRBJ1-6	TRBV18	TGTGCCAGCTCACCGGGACAGTCCTCAGGGGATTCACCCCTCCACTTT	CASSPGQSSGDSPLHF
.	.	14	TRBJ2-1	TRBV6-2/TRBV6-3	TGTGCCAGCAGCTCAGGGGAGGGCTACAATGAGCAGTTCTTC	CASSSGEGYNEQFF
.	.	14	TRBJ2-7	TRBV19	TGTGCCAGTAGTATCCAGGGGGGCCCCTACGAGCAGTACTTC	CASSIQGGPYEQYF
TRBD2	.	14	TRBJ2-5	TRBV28	TGTGCCAGCAATCCGGGAGGACTACAAGAGACCCAGTACTTC	CASNPGGLQETQYF
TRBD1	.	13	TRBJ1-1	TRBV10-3	TGTGCCATCAGACCAGGGGGCAACACTGAAGCTTTCTTT	CAIRPGGNTEAFF
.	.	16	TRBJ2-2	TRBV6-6	TGTGCCAGCAGCCCGACAGGCCCGATGAACACCGGGGAGCTGTTTTTT	CASSPTGPMNTGELFF